Listed below are T cell receptor beta chains from one sample, sequenced in a study of post-analysis software for immune sequencing data. TCRdb reprocessed the PCR reads with MiXCR, giving one entry per CDR3 protein. The profile shows roughly 870,000 distinct CDR3 sequences, about 57% of them singletons. The sample taken for sequencing was blood. These TCRs come from a girl aged 10-17 years with multiple sclerosis. Each CDR3 is given with its conserved first and last residue. A D gene is named only where the DNA matches it firmly. The size of a clone is reported for some rows only, either as once, few or many, or as a class for expanded clones.

V gene	J gene	D gene	clone size	CDR3 DNA	CDR3 protein
TRBV20-1	TRBJ1-2	-	-	TGCAGTGCCCCGACACGGCTCCCGGAGGACTATGGCTACACCTTC	CSAPTRLPEDYGYTF
TRBV29-1	TRBJ1-2	-	few	TGCAGCGCACAGGGTTCTAACTATGGCTACACCTTC	CSAQGSNYGYTF
TRBV29-1	TRBJ2-5	-	-	TGCAGCGTTAGCGAACCTTGGCGCAGTCAAGAGACCCAGTACTTC	CSVSEPWRSQETQYF
TRBV10-3	TRBJ2-7	-	-	TGTGCCCTTGGGTGGTCGGACGAGCAGTACTTC	CALGWSDEQYF
TRBV29-1	TRBJ2-4	-	-	TGCAGCGTTGAGAGACTAGCCAAAAACATTCAGTACTTC	CSVERLAKNIQYF
TRBV4-1	TRBJ2-7	-	-	TGCGCCAGCAGCCCTATCCGGAGCGAGCAGTACTTC	CASSPIRSEQYF
TRBV29-1	TRBJ2-7	TRBD1	-	TGCAGCGTGGTACAGGGGACCCCCTACGAGCAGTACTTC	CSVVQGTPYEQYF
TRBV7-9	TRBJ2-3	-	few	TGTGCCAGCAGGCCACTAGCACCCGATACGCAGTATTTT	CASRPLAPDTQYF
TRBV5-1	TRBJ2-1	TRBD1	-	TGCGCCAGCAGGACAGGGCGTAGGGAGACCCAGTTCTTC	CASRTGRRETQFF
TRBV5-1	TRBJ2-5	-	-	TGCGCCAGCAGCACCGACAGGTTACGAGAGACCCAGTACTTC	CASSTDRLRETQYF
TRBV12-3/TRBV12-4	TRBJ2-7	TRBD2	-	TGTGCCAGCAGTTTCGGACTAGCGGGAGCTTACGAGCAGTACTTC	CASSFGLAGAYEQYF
TRBV7-6	TRBJ2-5	-	-	TGTGCCAGCAGCACAATTGGGGGGAAGGAGACCCAGTACTTC	CASSTIGGKETQYF
TRBV5-1	TRBJ1-1	TRBD1	-	TGCGCCAGCAGCTTGGAAGGCTCCACAGGGGGAGGCACTGAAGCTTTCTTT	CASSLEGSTGGGTEAFF
TRBV18	TRBJ1-2	-	-	TGTGCCAGCTCTCCCGGGAAGAACTATGGCTACACCTTC	CASSPGKNYGYTF
TRBV18	TRBJ2-3	TRBD1	-	TGTGCCAGCTCACCAGACAGGGGCTCAGATACGCAGTATTTT	CASSPDRGSDTQYF
TRBV3-1	TRBJ1-2	-	few	TGTGCCAGCAGCCAAGGGACGGCTAACTATGGCTACACCTTC	CASSQGTANYGYTF
TRBV5-4	TRBJ1-2	TRBD1	-	TGTGCCAGCACCATTCCGGGACAGGGAAAGGCTGGCTACACCTTC	CASTIPGQGKAGYTF
TRBV20-1	TRBJ1-2	-	-	TGCAGTGCTACCCGTGCCGGGGGAAGAAACTATGGCTACACCTTC	CSATRAGGRNYGYTF
TRBV5-1	TRBJ2-7	-	-	TGCGCCAGCAGCTTGGCACCCGCTATTGACGAGCAGTACTTC	CASSLAPAIDEQYF
TRBV7-7	TRBJ2-7	TRBD2	many	TGTGCTAGCAGCTCCGGACTAGCGTCTTCCCAGTACTTC	CASSSGLASSQYF
TRBV6-5	TRBJ2-5	TRBD2	few	TGTGCCAGCAGTTACTCGGAGAGGACAGCGGGAGGTAGTGCGACCCAGTACTTC	CASSYSERTAGGSATQYF
TRBV14	TRBJ2-7	-	-	TGTGCCAGCAGCCAAGTTCACTCCTGCGAGCAGTACTTC	CASSQVHSCEQYF
TRBV29-1	TRBJ2-7	TRBD1	-	TGCAGCGTTCGACAGGGTTACCACGAGCAGTACTTC	CSVRQGYHEQYF
TRBV20-1	TRBJ2-3	TRBD2	-	TGCAGTGCTCAGAAAGCGGGAGCGACAGATACGCAGTATTTT	CSAQKAGATDTQYF
TRBV20-1	TRBJ2-5	TRBD1	few	TGCAGTGCCCCTCGTAAAGCCGGGACAGGGGCGATAACTTCGACCCAGTACTTC	CSAPRKAGTGAITSTQYF
TRBV7-9	TRBJ2-1	TRBD2	-	TGTGCCAGCAGCTTATCGCTAGCGGCTTTGAATGAGCAGTTCTTC	CASSLSLAALNEQFF
TRBV29-1	TRBJ2-5	TRBD2	-	TGCAGCGTTGTGGGGGGCGGACTAGCGGGATGGCAAGAGACCCAGTACTTC	CSVVGGGLAGWQETQYF
TRBV12-3/TRBV12-4	TRBJ1-6	TRBD1	-	TGTGCCAGCAGTTACGACAGGGTGTCCCTCCACTTT	CASSYDRVSLHF
TRBV6-5	TRBJ2-7	-	-	TGTGCCAGCAGTTACGGGGCAGTCTACGAGCAGTACTTC	CASSYGAVYEQYF
TRBV5-1	TRBJ2-3	-	-	TGCGCCAGCAGCCCGTCCTGGGCGGCGGGCACAGATACGCAGTATTTT	CASSPSWAAGTDTQYF
TRBV5-1	TRBJ2-1	TRBD1	once	TGCGCCAGCAGCGACGCTCCCGGGACAGGGGGAAATGAGCAGTTCTTC	CASSDAPGTGGNEQFF
TRBV29-1	TRBJ2-5	-	-	TGCAGCGTTCAACTAGAGACCCAGTACTTC	CSVQLETQYF
TRBV5-1	TRBJ2-3	-	-	TGCGCCAGCAAACAGGGAGGCAGCACAGATACGCAGTATTTT	CASKQGGSTDTQYF
TRBV3-1	TRBJ2-1	TRBD2	once	TGTGCCAGCAGCCAAGAGTGGACTAGTGGATCCTACAGTGAGAAGTTCTTC	CASSQEWTSGSYSEKFF
TRBV14	TRBJ2-7	-	few	TGTGCCAGCAGCCAAGTTTATAGGGGGTACGAGCAGTACTTC	CASSQVYRGYEQYF
TRBV5-1	TRBJ1-1	-	-	TGCGCCAGCAGGTCGGGGTCCATGAACACTGAAGCTTTCTTT	CASRSGSMNTEAFF
TRBV27	TRBJ2-7	-	few	TGTGCCAGCAGCCCCGGGACCGGGACCCCATACGAGCAGTACTTC	CASSPGTGTPYEQYF
TRBV20-1	TRBJ1-5	-	-	TGCAGTGCTAGAACCCCCTATAGCAATCAGCCCCAGCATTTT	CSARTPYSNQPQHF
TRBV5-1	TRBJ2-1	-	-	TGCGCCAGCCAATTGGGGGGAGTTGGTGACAATGAGCAGTTCTTC	CASQLGGVGDNEQFF
TRBV14	TRBJ2-3	TRBD1	-	TGTGCCAGCAGCCAAGACAGGGGGCTGAATACGCAGTATTTT	CASSQDRGLNTQYF
TRBV14	TRBJ1-1	-	-	TGTGCCAGCAGCCAAGGGGGCCACACTGAAGCTTTCTTT	CASSQGGHTEAFF
TRBV7-9	TRBJ2-4	-	few	TGTGCCAGCAGCTTAGCTAGTTCCAAAAACATTCAGTACTTC	CASSLASSKNIQYF
TRBV20-1	TRBJ1-1	TRBD1	-	TGCAGTGCTCATAGACAGGGACTCATGAACACTGAAGCTTTCTTT	CSAHRQGLMNTEAFF